These T cell receptor beta chains were read from a single sample in a study of early T cells in non-severe SARS-CoV-2 infection. One entry per CDR3 protein, called by TCRdb with MiXCR from the 5' RACE reads. Found here are some 80,000 distinct CDR3 sequences, approximately 5% of them singletons; the top ten hold under 8%. Sample: whole blood, taken at baseline. The receptors stem from an adult who was a healthcare worker with PCR-confirmed SARS-CoV-2 infection or an uninfected control (not recorded which). CDR3s include the opening cysteine and the closing phenylalanine or tryptophan. Fields, in order: J gene, D gene, V gene, CDR3 protein. D genes are given only for firm matches.

j_call: TRBJ1-5
d_call: .
v_call: TRBV28
cdr3_aa: CASSSEGSGNQPQHF

j_call: TRBJ2-3
d_call: TRBD2
v_call: TRBV6-2/TRBV6-3
cdr3_aa: CAVSAGGPTDTQYF

j_call: TRBJ2-7
d_call: TRBD1
v_call: TRBV10-1
cdr3_aa: CASSLPGQAVYEQYF

j_call: TRBJ1-5
d_call: .
v_call: TRBV4-1
cdr3_aa: CASSPRHTGNNQPQHF

j_call: TRBJ2-7
d_call: TRBD2
v_call: TRBV20-1
cdr3_aa: CSARYRAGWSYEQYF

j_call: TRBJ1-2
d_call: .
v_call: TRBV7-9
cdr3_aa: CASKSLYGYTF

j_call: TRBJ2-5
d_call: TRBD2
v_call: TRBV20-1
cdr3_aa: CIPVEGLAGQETQYF

j_call: TRBJ2-1
d_call: .
v_call: TRBV6-1
cdr3_aa: CASRRGGPRYNEQFF

j_call: TRBJ2-5
d_call: .
v_call: TRBV7-9
cdr3_aa: CASSLGAETQYF

j_call: TRBJ1-1
d_call: TRBD1
v_call: TRBV27
cdr3_aa: CASSLISGTGTDTEAFF

j_call: TRBJ2-7
d_call: .
v_call: TRBV20-1
cdr3_aa: CSARNPGRRNEQYF

j_call: TRBJ2-7
d_call: .
v_call: TRBV6-5
cdr3_aa: CASSSLRGERNEQYF

j_call: TRBJ2-1
d_call: TRBD2
v_call: TRBV2
cdr3_aa: CASSDPQREGDNNEQFF

j_call: TRBJ2-1
d_call: .
v_call: TRBV24-1
cdr3_aa: CATSPSTGLRDEQFF

j_call: TRBJ2-4
d_call: .
v_call: TRBV28
cdr3_aa: CASSLAAYLAKNIQYF

j_call: TRBJ1-5
d_call: .
v_call: TRBV20-1
cdr3_aa: CSASENSNQPQHF

j_call: TRBJ2-1
d_call: .
v_call: TRBV20-1
cdr3_aa: CSARNRDSYNEQFF

j_call: TRBJ2-2
d_call: .
v_call: TRBV29-1
cdr3_aa: CSADGANTGELFF

j_call: TRBJ2-5
d_call: .
v_call: TRBV5-6
cdr3_aa: CASSLYAGIQETQYF

j_call: TRBJ2-3
d_call: .
v_call: TRBV7-6
cdr3_aa: CASSLRLVADTQYF

j_call: TRBJ1-5
d_call: .
v_call: TRBV9
cdr3_aa: CASNVQGRISNQPQHF

j_call: TRBJ1-1
d_call: TRBD1
v_call: TRBV18
cdr3_aa: CASSPPGAGGLNTEAFF

j_call: TRBJ2-3
d_call: .
v_call: TRBV29-1
cdr3_aa: CSAVTGLTDTQYF

j_call: TRBJ2-3
d_call: .
v_call: TRBV20-1
cdr3_aa: CSASAQDPTDTQYF

j_call: TRBJ2-1
d_call: .
v_call: TRBV12-5
cdr3_aa: CASGLVTGEDNEQFF

j_call: TRBJ2-1
d_call: .
v_call: TRBV14
cdr3_aa: CASSQGGRRDEQFF

j_call: TRBJ1-2
d_call: .
v_call: TRBV6-1
cdr3_aa: CASSEVQANYGYTF

j_call: TRBJ1-1
d_call: TRBD1
v_call: TRBV28
cdr3_aa: CASTGQVNTEAFF

j_call: TRBJ1-6
d_call: .
v_call: TRBV12-3/TRBV12-4
cdr3_aa: CASSSWGSSYNSPLHF

j_call: TRBJ1-1
d_call: TRBD1
v_call: TRBV29-1
cdr3_aa: CSAAGQDYTEAFF

j_call: TRBJ2-1
d_call: TRBD1
v_call: TRBV2
cdr3_aa: CASVSLGQGAKSSYNEQFF

j_call: TRBJ2-7
d_call: TRBD1
v_call: TRBV27
cdr3_aa: CASSREQGAAYEQYF

j_call: TRBJ2-1
d_call: TRBD2
v_call: TRBV6-5
cdr3_aa: CASSYPSGEQFF

j_call: TRBJ2-3
d_call: TRBD1
v_call: TRBV4-2
cdr3_aa: CASSRNRGPTDTQYF

j_call: TRBJ1-3
d_call: .
v_call: TRBV5-5
cdr3_aa: CASSMGLVSGNTIYF

j_call: TRBJ1-1
d_call: TRBD1
v_call: TRBV6-6
cdr3_aa: CAIGTANTEAFF

j_call: TRBJ2-5
d_call: TRBD2
v_call: TRBV29-1
cdr3_aa: CSTGLAKETQYF

j_call: TRBJ2-5
d_call: TRBD2
v_call: TRBV30
cdr3_aa: CAWSQGGGYGETQYF

j_call: TRBJ1-2
d_call: TRBD1
v_call: TRBV18
cdr3_aa: CASSQEQGNYGYTF

j_call: TRBJ2-1
d_call: .
v_call: TRBV11-3
cdr3_aa: CASSLARGYSYNEQFF

j_call: TRBJ1-2
d_call: .
v_call: TRBV4-1
cdr3_aa: CASSQVTGSYGYTF

j_call: TRBJ2-7
d_call: .
v_call: TRBV9
cdr3_aa: CASSPRDFSYEQYF

j_call: TRBJ2-1
d_call: .
v_call: TRBV6-1
cdr3_aa: CASSEWYNEQFF

j_call: TRBJ2-6
d_call: TRBD1
v_call: TRBV28
cdr3_aa: CASRPGQGFVGANVLTF

j_call: TRBJ2-1
d_call: .
v_call: TRBV27
cdr3_aa: CASSLSPTAYNEQFF